The rows below give T cell receptor beta chains drawn from one sample of a study of CD8 T cells in ankylosing spondylitis. Via MiXCR, TCRdb re-called the 5' RACE reads, giving one row per CDR3 protein. This sample yields hundreds of thousands of distinct CDR3 sequences, of which around 9.1% are seen a single time; about 6.8% belongs to the top ten. Sequencing was performed on blood, either unsorted or a sorted T cell fraction (not recorded which). These receptors were obtained from a male donor with ankylosing spondylitis or in good health (not recorded which). Both conserved end residues are part of each CDR3. Each record gives: J gene, D gene, clone size, V gene, CDR3 length, CDR3 DNA, CDR3 protein. D genes are given only for firm matches. Only part of the rows carry a size: once, few, many, or a class if the clone is expanded.

TRBJ2-3 | NA | many | TRBV27 | 15 | TGTGCCAGCAGGTGGGGGGACTCTAGCACAGATACGCAGTATTTT | CASRWGDSSTDTQYF
TRBJ2-1 | NA | few | TRBV7-2 | 15 | TGTGCCAGCAGCCCCCGGCCGGACTACTACAATGAGCAGTTCTTC | CASSPRPDYYNEQFF
TRBJ1-2 | NA | many | TRBV29-1 | 11 | TGCAGCGTCCCCACGGGGGACGGCTACACCTTC | CSVPTGDGYTF
TRBJ1-2 | TRBD1 | few | TRBV30 | 13 | TGTGCCTGGAGGGACCTTGGACAGGGAAGCTACACCTTC | CAWRDLGQGSYTF
TRBJ2-7 | TRBD1 | many | TRBV29-1 | 13 | TGCAGCGTTGAGTTCCCAGGGGGAATTGAGGCGTACTTC | CSVEFPGGIEAYF
TRBJ2-2 | NA | many | TRBV29-1 | 13 | TGCAGCGTTGAACCCCAGGGATCCGGGGAGCTGTTTTTT | CSVEPQGSGELFF
TRBJ2-3 | NA | many | TRBV29-1 | 13 | TGCAGCGTTGAGGGGCTAAGCACAGATACGCAGTATTTT | CSVEGLSTDTQYF
TRBJ1-2 | NA | many | TRBV12-3/TRBV12-4 | 11 | TGTGCCAGCAGAAAGGCCAATGGCTACACCTTC | CASRKANGYTF
TRBJ1-2 | NA | few | TRBV12-3/TRBV12-4 | 12 | TGTGCCAGCAGTCAAACTAACTATGGCTACACCTTC | CASSQTNYGYTF
TRBJ1-1 | NA | many | TRBV12-3/TRBV12-4 | 12 | TGTGCCAGCAGTTTAATGGGGATTGAAGCTTTCTTT | CASSLMGIEAFF
TRBJ2-5 | NA | NA | TRBV12-3/TRBV12-4 | 14 | TGTGCCAGCAGTTTATCACAGTCGCAAGAGACCCAGTACTTC | CASSLSQSQETQYF
TRBJ2-7 | NA | many | TRBV6-1 | 14 | TGTGCCAGCATCCAGCGCACTACTAACTACGAGCAGTACTTC | CASIQRTTNYEQYF
TRBJ1-6 | NA | many | TRBV7-2 | 17 | TGTGCCAGCAGCTATAGGGGCCGTTGGACAGTTGGTTCACCCCTCCACTTT | CASSYRGRWTVGSPLHF
TRBJ1-1 | NA | many | TRBV5-5 | 13 | TGTGCCAGCAGCTTGTGGGAACTCCCTGAAGCTTTCTTT | CASSLWELPEAFF
TRBJ2-3 | NA | few | TRBV20-1 | 16 | TGCAGTGCTAGAGATCCCTTGGGACCAAGCACAGATACGCAGTATTTT | CSARDPLGPSTDTQYF
TRBJ2-3 | TRBD2 | NA | TRBV20-1 | 14 | TGCAGTGCTAGAGTACTAGCGGACACAGATACGCAGTATTTT | CSARVLADTDTQYF
TRBJ1-1 | NA | many | TRBV20-1 | 14 | TGCAGTGCTGAGAGCCATAGGGGTGCGGGTGAAGCTTTCTTT | CSAESHRGAGEAFF
TRBJ1-5 | NA | few | TRBV6-6 | 13 | TGTGCCAGCCTGGCCAGGGGCAATCAGCCCCAGCATTTT | CASLARGNQPQHF
TRBJ1-6 | NA | many | TRBV7-9 | 15 | TGTGCCAGCAGCTTGAATACGGAGCTGAATTCACCCCTCCACTTT | CASSLNTELNSPLHF
TRBJ2-1 | NA | many | TRBV20-1 | 11 | TGCAGTGCCCTTGAGGTGGGAGGGCAGTTCTTC | CSALEVGGQFF
TRBJ1-1 | NA | many | TRBV5-1 | 12 | TGCGCCAGCAGCTTGGGGGCGAGTGAAGCTTTCTTT | CASSLGASEAFF
TRBJ1-5 | NA | many | TRBV12-3/TRBV12-4 | 15 | TGTGCCAGCCAGGGTGGGGGGGCTGGCAATCAGCCCCAGCATTTT | CASQGGGAGNQPQHF
TRBJ2-3 | TRBD1 | many | TRBV19 | 16 | TGTGCCAGTAGTACTGACAGGGGTCTTATTACAGATACGCAGTATTTT | CASSTDRGLITDTQYF
TRBJ2-1 | NA | many | TRBV11-3 | 15 | TGTGCCAGCAGCTTTCGCGGACAGGGAGGGAATGAGCAGTTCTTC | CASSFRGQGGNEQFF
TRBJ2-1 | TRBD2 | few | TRBV7-9 | 15 | TGTGCCAGCAGCTTAGACAGCGGGGGGGCTGGTGAGCAGTTCTTC | CASSLDSGGAGEQFF
TRBJ2-5 | NA | few | TRBV7-2 | 15 | TGTGCCAGCAGCTCCCTCTTGGGGCTTGGAGAGACCCAGTACTTC | CASSSLLGLGETQYF
TRBJ2-2 | TRBD1 | many | TRBV12-3/TRBV12-4 | 16 | TGTGCCAGCAATTTGGGACAGGGGCTATACACCGGGGAGCTGTTTTTT | CASNLGQGLYTGELFF
TRBJ1-1 | NA | many | TRBV12-3/TRBV12-4 | 13 | TGTGCCAGCCTGAGACAGTCCGAAACTGAAGCTTTCTTT | CASLRQSETEAFF
TRBJ1-2 | TRBD1 | NA | TRBV18 | 15 | TGTGCCAGCTCACGACAGGGGAGGGGTAACTATGGCTACACCTTC | CASSRQGRGNYGYTF
TRBJ2-7 | TRBD1 | many | TRBV11-2 | 18 | TGTGCCAGCAGCTTAGGTTCCCGACAGGGGGCCTCCCTCTACGAGCAGTACTTC | CASSLGSRQGASLYEQYF
TRBJ2-3 | NA | NA | TRBV4-3 | 14 | TGCGCCAGCAGCCAAGACCCTAGCGTGGATACGCAGTATTTT | CASSQDPSVDTQYF
TRBJ2-5 | NA | NA | TRBV18 | 13 | TGTGCCAGCTCAACTCAGGGCTCGGAGACCCAGTACTTC | CASSTQGSETQYF
TRBJ1-1 | NA | many | TRBV12-3/TRBV12-4 | 13 | TGTGCCAGCATTAGGACTGAGAACCCTGAAGCTTTCTTT | CASIRTENPEAFF
TRBJ2-1 | NA | many | TRBV7-2 | 13 | TGTGCCAGCAGCTTGGGGATGGGCAATGAGCAGTTCTTC | CASSLGMGNEQFF
TRBJ2-5 | TRBD1 | few | TRBV12-3/TRBV12-4 | 15 | TGTGCCAGTAACTGGGACAGGGGGCATAGGGAGACCCAGTACTTC | CASNWDRGHRETQYF
TRBJ1-5 | TRBD1 | few | TRBV16 | 16 | TGTGCCAGCAGCCGGCGGACAGGTGCTACGTTCCAGCCCCAGCATTTT | CASSRRTGATFQPQHF
TRBJ1-2 | NA | many | TRBV25-1 | 12 | TGTGCCAGCAGTGGGGGGAGTGGGGGCTACACCTTC | CASSGGSGGYTF
TRBJ2-3 | NA | many | TRBV5-1 | 14 | TGCGCCAGCAGCTTGGAACGGGTCACAGATACGCAGTATTTT | CASSLERVTDTQYF
TRBJ2-7 | NA | many | TRBV4-1 | 13 | TGCGCCAGCAGCCAAGGGACTTCGACGGGGCAGTACTTC | CASSQGTSTGQYF
TRBJ1-1 | NA | NA | TRBV19 | 13 | TGTGCCACCCGATGGGGAGCGGGCACTGAAGCTTTCTTT | CATRWGAGTEAFF
TRBJ2-7 | NA | NA | TRBV6-5 | 14 | TGTGCCAGCAGTTACCGGGGTCCAGCCTACGAGCAGTACTTC | CASSYRGPAYEQYF
TRBJ2-1 | NA | few | TRBV3-1 | 15 | TGTGCCAGCAGCCAAGGGGGGCTAGCGCCGTTTGAGCAGTTCTTC | CASSQGGLAPFEQFF
TRBJ1-5 | TRBD1 | many | TRBV19 | 15 | TGTGCCAGTAGTAGGACAGGGGAGAGCAATCAGCCCCAGCATTTT | CASSRTGESNQPQHF
TRBJ2-3 | NA | many | TRBV12-3/TRBV12-4 | 14 | TGTGCCAGCAGCTCCGCCAGCGGCTTCGATACGCAGTATTTT | CASSSASGFDTQYF
TRBJ1-2 | NA | many | TRBV27 | 13 | TGTGCCAGCAGTCACAGGGCTAACTATGGCTACACCTTC | CASSHRANYGYTF
TRBJ2-2 | TRBD2 | many | TRBV30 | 14 | TGTGCCTGGGATTCGGGACTAGCCACCGGGGAGCTGTTTTTT | CAWDSGLATGELFF
TRBJ1-2 | NA | NA | TRBV4-3 | 16 | TGCGCCAGCAGCCAAGATTGGTCGGGCGGGGGCTATGGCTACACCTTC | CASSQDWSGGGYGYTF
TRBJ1-1 | NA | many | TRBV5-1 | 14 | TGCGCCACGGCGAGGGGGTCGGGGAACACTGAAGCTTTCTTT | CATARGSGNTEAFF